The source of this T cell receptor (beta chain) is a study of identical twins' blood T cells. In this sample, this clonotype turned up many times. TCRdb passed the 5' RACE reads through MiXCR, listing each CDR3 protein once. The table lists 350,000 to 400,000 distinct CDR3 sequences, under 30% of them singletons. Per germline, CDR1 SGHAT and CDR2 FQNNGV. The CDR3 is 15 amino acids. The junction had 3 bases not matched to a gene; V was cut back by 4 bases and J by 5 bases. The genes are TRBV11-2 and TRBJ2-2; 11 bases are shared with TRBD2. Sequenced sample: PBMCs. The TCR sequence derives from a woman aged 18 to 55 in good health. The CDR3 DNA reads as TGTGCCAGCAGCTCGTCTAGCGGGAGGACCGGGGAGCTGTTTTTT. It translates to CASSSSSGRTGELFF.